The 17 T cell receptor beta chains below come from one sample, sequenced in a study of cytomegalovirus exposure and HLA in healthy donors. The PCR contained 60 Vbeta and 13 Jbeta primers. Libraries were prepared by immunoSEQ multiplex PCR; TCRdb keeps only in-frame clonotypes and omits some of them. The sample contains tens of thousands of clones, around 60% of which appear only once. Source material: PBMCs. These TCRs come from a male donor in good health and CMV-seropositive.

This chain joins TRBV11-2 and TRBJ2-3, with TRBD2 identical over 10 bases. Germline V gives CDR1 SGHAT, CDR2 FQNNGV. Trimming took 1 base from V and 5 from J; bases not matched to a gene: 6. The CDR3 length is 16 residues. The CDR3 DNA is TGTGCCAGCAGCTTAGGCCTAGCGGGAGTTAAAGATACGCAGTATTTT. It encodes CASSLGLAGVKDTQYF.

This chain uses TRBV5-1 with TRBJ1-1; 8 positions match TRBD1. The CDR3 is 15 residues long. The J segment lost 1 base and the V segment lost 4 bases, leaving 6 bases of the junction unmatched. CDR1 is SGHRS and CDR2 is YFSETQ in the germline V gene. The CDR3 loop reads CASSPAGTGNTEAFF. The CDR3 DNA sequence: TGCGCCAGCAGCCCCGCGGGGACAGGGAACACTGAAGCTTTCTTT.

The genes are TRBV2 and TRBJ1-3; 11 bases map to TRBD1. The V segment lost 9 bases and the J segment 0 bases; nucleotides outside the gene matches: 4. Germline V gene lookup returns CDR1 SNHLY and CDR2 FYNNEI. The CDR3 spans 15 residues. CDR3 DNA: TGTGCCAGTACCGGGACAGGGGGCTCTGGAAACACCATATATTTT. Translation gives CASTGTGGSGNTIYF.

The rearrangement links TRBV6-1 to TRBJ2-7; weak D call: TRBD2 (5 bases). The CDR3 is 13 residues long. Trimming pared 6 bases from V and 2 bases from J, leaving 11 bases between. Per germline, CDR1 MNHNS and CDR2 SASEGT. In nucleotides, the CDR3 is TGTGCCAGCAGCGCTAGCTATACCTACGAGCAGTACTTC. Translated, it gives CASSASYTYEQYF.

This rearrangement joins TRBV6-4 to TRBJ1-1, with D unclear. CDR3 length equals 13 residues. Germline values: CDR1 MRHNA, CDR2 SNTAGT. The V end was cut by 5 bases, the J end by 3 bases, with 10 bases between. Here the CDR3 reads CASSQNYYTEAFF. The DNA of the CDR3 is TGTGCCAGCAGTCAAAACTATTACACTGAAGCTTTCTTT.

V gene TRBV15 combines with J gene TRBJ1-1; 7 bases line up with TRBD1. This CDR3 region has 13 residues. Germline lookup yields CDR1 LNHNV and CDR2 YYDKDF (reference sequence). With V trimmed by 6 bases and J by 0 bases, 1 base remained unmatched. The CDR3 nucleotides read TGTGCCACCAGGACAGGGTTGAACACTGAAGCTTTCTTT. It yields the protein CATRTGLNTEAFF.

The chain joins TRBV19 to TRBJ2-7; perhaps TRBD1 as D (6 bases). Germline-derived CDR1 and CDR2 are LNHDA and SQIVND (reference sequence). V lost 8 bases and J 7 bases, leaving 18 bases between the germline ends. The CDR3 is 13 amino acids. CDR3 residues: CASALDSLREQYF. The CDR3 nucleotides are TGTGCCAGTGCCCTGGACAGTCTCAGAGAGCAGTACTTC. Full variable domain (rest looked up from reference TRBV19 and TRBJ2-7): DGGITQSPKYLFRKEGQNVTLSCEQNLNHDAMYWYRQDPGQGLRLIYYSQIVNDFQKGDIAEGYSVSREKKESFPLTVTSAQKNPTAFYLCASALDSLREQYFGPGTRLTVT.

The J gene is TRBJ2-5, the V gene TRBV15; TRBD1 might be the D (5 bases). The germline CDR1 and CDR2 sequences are LNHNV and YYDKDF (reference sequence). The CDR3 is made up of 14 amino acids. V lost 3 bases, J lost 4 bases, and 12 bases lay in between. CDR3 DNA sequence: TGTGCCACCAGCAGGGGCCAAGGGGTAGAGACCCAGTACTTC. It is translated as CATSRGQGVETQYF.

The chain uses TRBV6-5 and TRBJ2-3, with 11 bases fitting TRBD1. Germline assignment: CDR1 MNHEY and CDR2 SVGAGI. V shed 5 bases, J shed 2 bases, and the junction held 3 bases outside the gene matches. This CDR3 contains 15 residues. The CDR3 DNA is TGTGCCAGCAGTAAAGGACAGGGGGCCACAGATACGCAGTATTTT. This codes for CASSKGQGATDTQYF.

The chain links TRBV2 to TRBJ1-1, with 7 nucleotides matching TRBD1. Per the germline V gene, CDR1 is SNHLY and CDR2 is FYNNEI. Germline trimming cut 7 bases from V and 7 bases from J; bases unmatched to any gene: 9. The CDR3 contains 13 residues. CDR3 nucleotide sequence: TGTGCCAGCAAGGGGGAGGACAGGAATGAAGCTTTCTTT. Translation: CASKGEDRNEAFF.

This clone was counted at least ten times. This sequence joins TRBV6-1 and TRBJ1-5; no clear D. Germline CDR1 reads MNHNS; CDR2 reads SASEGT. V dropped 3 bases and J dropped 5 bases, with 8 bases sitting between them. The CDR3 is 13 amino acids. The CDR3 region is CASSEYNHQPQHF. CDR3 DNA: TGTGCCAGCAGTGAGTACAACCATCAGCCCCAGCATTTT.

The chain links TRBV5-1 to TRBJ1-3; D call uncertain. V shed 0 bases and J shed 0 bases, with 7 bases lying between them. Per the germline V gene, CDR1 is SGHRS and CDR2 is YFSETQ. This CDR3 comprises 15 residues. CDR3 sequence reads: CASSLAVSSGNTIYF. The CDR3 nucleotides read TGCGCCAGCAGCTTGGCCGTCAGCTCTGGAAACACCATATATTTT. The whole variable domain, remainder taken from reference TRBV5-1 and TRBJ1-3, is KAGVTQTPRYLIKTRGQQVTLSCSPISGHRSVSWYQQTPGQGLQFLFEYFSETQRNKGNFPGRFSGRQFSNSRSEMNVSTLELGDSALYLCASSLAVSSGNTIYFGEGSWLTVV.

The rearrangement uses TRBV28 and TRBJ2-1, with 11 bases matching TRBD2. In germline, CDR1 is MDHEN, CDR2 SYDVKM. J gave up 1 base and V 8 bases, and 7 bases lay outside the gene matches. This CDR3 spans 16 amino acids. The CDR3 sequence: CASGPPSGRSYNEQFF. In DNA form, the CDR3 reads TGTGCCAGCGGACCCCCTAGCGGGAGGTCCTACAATGAGCAGTTCTTC. The whole variable domain, remainder taken from reference TRBV28 and TRBJ2-1, is DVKVTQSSRYLVKRTGEKVFLECVQDMDHENMFWYRQDPGLGLRLIYFSYDVKMKEKGDIPEGYSVSREKKERFSLILESASTNQTSMYLCASGPPSGRSYNEQFFGPGTRLTVL.

The gene calls are TRBV28 and TRBJ1-1, with a weak D call TRBD1 (6 bases). From germline, CDR1 is MDHEN and CDR2 SYDVKM. V was clipped by 2 bases and J by 7 bases, with 17 bases between them. CDR3 length: 15 amino acids. The DNA for the CDR3 is TGTGCCAGCAGTTTAGCCGGACAGTCCTTAGATGAAGCTTTCTTT. Translating it yields CASSLAGQSLDEAFF.

The chain is built from TRBV9 and TRBJ2-3, with 12 bases aligning to TRBD2. CDR3 length: 16 residues. Looked up from germline, CDR1 is SGDLS and CDR2 is YYNGEE. With 4 bases clipped from V and 3 bases from J, the junction kept 6 bases outside the gene matches. As DNA, the CDR3 is TGTGCCAGCAGCCTAGCGGGAGGGCCCTCGACAGATACGCAGTATTTT. It specifies CASSLAGGPSTDTQYF.

The V call is TRBV5-1, the J call TRBJ2-1; 7 bases are a match to TRBD1. This CDR3 has 15 residues. J lost 7 bases, V lost 1 base, and 8 bases had no gene match. Germline V lookup: CDR1 SGHRS, CDR2 YFSETQ. The CDR3 DNA sequence: TGCGCCAGCAGCTTGCAACAGGGGATGGGAAATGAGCAGTTCTTC. Translating it yields CASSLQQGMGNEQFF.

The chain carries TRBV28 and TRBJ1-4, with no clear D. CDR1 is MDHEN and CDR2 is SYDVKM in the germline V gene. This CDR3 is 10 amino acids long. Trimming removed 8 bases at V and 4 bases at J, with 2 bases between. In DNA, the CDR3 is TGTGCCAGCTATAATGAAAAACTGTTTTTT. Amino acids: CASYNEKLFF.